One and the same sample provided the 7 T cell receptor beta chains below, sequenced in a study of graft-versus-host responses after intestinal transplantation. No antigens are known for them. Data came from immunoSEQ multiplex PCR; TCRdb stores just in-frame clones and leaves some out. The sample records approximately 75,000 clones, around 89% being singletons. Here the sequenced sample was unstimulated CD8+ T cells sorted from spleen or lymph node cells, taken before transplant. The receptor set was obtained from a human donor who was the organ donor for an intestinal transplant.

This sequence joins TRBV7-2 and TRBJ1-2, with a possible D match to TRBD1 (6 bases). The CDR3 runs to 12 residues. The germline V gene encodes CDR1 SGHTA and CDR2 FQGNSA. V gave up 2 bases and J gave up 8 bases, with 9 bases separating them. The DNA of the CDR3 is TGTGCCAGCAGCTTAACAGGGAAGGGCTACACCTTC. It codes for CASSLTGKGYTF. The complete variable domain, with remaining parts taken from reference TRBV7-2 and TRBJ1-2, reads GAGVSQSPSNKVTEKGKDVELRCDPISGHTALYWYRQSLGQGLEFLIYFQGNSAPDKSGLPSDRFSAERTGGSVSTLTIQRTQQEDSAVYLCASSLTGKGYTFGSGTRLTVV.

This clone was counted only a few times. This chain joins TRBV4-3 and TRBJ2-3; 7 bases are a match to TRBD1. This CDR3 is 15 amino acids long. From germline, CDR1 is LGHNA and CDR2 YSLEER. Losses at the gene ends were 1 base for V and 2 bases for J; bases not matched to a gene: 3. The CDR3 reads CASSQGQGHTDTQYF. CDR3 sequence (DNA): TGCGCCAGCAGCCAAGGACAGGGCCACACAGATACGCAGTATTTT.

This clone was seen more than once but under ten times. This chain links TRBV7-9 with TRBJ1-2, with D possibly being TRBD1 (5 bases). Germline CDR1 and CDR2: SEHNR and FQNEAQ (reference sequence). The CDR3 loop spans 15 amino acids. With 6 bases removed from V and 4 bases from J, the gap between germline ends came to 18 bases. CDR3 protein: CASSSPREGIYGYTF. The CDR3 bases are TGTGCCAGCAGTTCCCCAAGGGAGGGGATCTATGGCTACACCTTC.

This chain connects TRBV10-3 to TRBJ2-7, with D tentatively TRBD1 (6 bases). V lost 4 bases and J lost 2, with 12 bases in between. This CDR3 region has 14 residues. CDR1 and CDR2 (germline): ENHRY, SYGVKD. CDR3 loop: CAISGGQLTYEQYV. The CDR3 nucleotides read TGTGCCATCAGTGGTGGACAGCTCACCTACGAGCAGTACGTC.

The V and J genes are TRBV11-1 and TRBJ1-5, with 9 bases lining up with TRBD1. Germline CDR1 SGHAT, CDR2 FQDESV (reference sequence). V was clipped by 5 bases and J by 6 bases; unmatched bases: 2. The CDR3 spans 13 residues. CDR3 sequence reads: CASSRTGAQPQHF. As DNA, the CDR3 is TGTGCCAGCAGCCGGACAGGGGCTCAGCCCCAGCATTTT.

With respect to this clone: The sample holds other DNA sequences that translate to the same CDR3. The chain combines TRBV7-9 with TRBJ1-1; D uncertain. Looked up from germline, CDR1 is SEHNR and CDR2 is FQNEAQ (reference sequence). This CDR3 spans 12 amino acids. V was trimmed by 5 bases and J by 11 bases, leaving 15 bases between them. The CDR3 DNA follows: TGTGCCAGCAGCCTCGGGAGGGAAGGGGCTTTCTTT. It specifies CASSLGREGAFF.

The chain is built from TRBV4-3 and TRBJ2-1; 8 bases match TRBD2. Germline-derived CDR1 and CDR2 are LGHNA and YSLEER. With V trimmed by 1 base and J by 4 bases, 6 bases remained unmatched. The CDR3 length is 16 residues. This CDR3 reads CASSQVERGIYNEQFF. The CDR3 nucleotides are TGCGCCAGCAGCCAAGTCGAGCGGGGGATATACAATGAGCAGTTCTTC.